The TCR beta chain described here comes from a study of a mutant IDH1 vaccine in newly diagnosed glioma. Time point noted: week 11, during vaccination. Doses consisted of 300 ug of mutant IDH1 20-mer peptide each, paired with topical imiquimod. Germline V CDR1 and CDR2: SGHDT, YYEEEE. V lost 3 bases, J lost 0 bases, and 19 bases lay in between. The CDR3 runs to 17 residues. In the case of this clone: Its antigen remains unknown.

Produced via immunoSEQ multiplex PCR; TCRdb's table is partial and in-frame only. The data contain roughly 110,000 clones, about 90% of them seen just once; the ten biggest clones take up more than 0.55%. The chain combines TRBV5-6 with TRBJ2-7; D is tentatively TRBD1 or TRBD2 (5 bases each). The clonotype originates from a woman aged 45-65 years with glioma. This material consisted of PBMCs, taken from a glioma patient whose treatment included an IDH1 peptide vaccine. The CDR3: CASSWGTAGYSSYEQYF. In nucleotides, the CDR3 is TGTGCCAGCAGCTGGGGGACGGCAGGGTATAGCTCCTACGAGCAGTACTTC.